This T cell receptor beta chain was recorded in a study of control samples from healthy donors and cancer patients. V lost 5 bases, J lost 0 bases, and 11 bases lay in between. Germline assignment: CDR1 SGHNT and CDR2 YYREEE (reference sequence). There are 14 residues in the CDR3. The method was immunoSEQ multiplex PCR; TCRdb's version includes in-frame clones alone and lacks a portion of them. Found here are approximately 150,000 clones, around 90% of them singletons; the top ten hold less than 5.5%. The clonotype comes from a man aged 25-40 years in good health. The rearrangement uses TRBV5-4 and TRBJ1-2; perhaps TRBD1 as D (6 bases). Sequences were obtained from blood. The CDR3 DNA sequence: TGTGCCAGCAGAACTACAGGGTCTAACTATGGCTACACCTTC. Amino acids: CASRTTGSNYGYTF.